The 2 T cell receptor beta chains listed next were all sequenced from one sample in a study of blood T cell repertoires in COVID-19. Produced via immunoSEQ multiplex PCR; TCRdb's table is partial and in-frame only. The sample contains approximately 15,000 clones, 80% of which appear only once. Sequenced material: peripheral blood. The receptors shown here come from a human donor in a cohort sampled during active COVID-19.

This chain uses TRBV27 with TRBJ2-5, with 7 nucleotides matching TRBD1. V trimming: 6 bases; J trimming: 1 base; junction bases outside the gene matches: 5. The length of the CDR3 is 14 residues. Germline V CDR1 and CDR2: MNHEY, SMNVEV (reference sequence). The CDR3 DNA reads TGTGCCAGCAGCCTACAGGGGCCCCAAGAGACCCAGTACTTC. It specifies CASSLQGPQETQYF.

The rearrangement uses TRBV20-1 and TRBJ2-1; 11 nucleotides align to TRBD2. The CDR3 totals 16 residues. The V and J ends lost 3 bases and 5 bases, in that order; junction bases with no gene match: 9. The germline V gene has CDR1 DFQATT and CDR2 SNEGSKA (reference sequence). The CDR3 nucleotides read TGCAGTGCTAGTGGCCTACTAGCGGGAGTAAACAATGAGCAGTTCTTC. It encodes CSASGLLAGVNNEQFF.